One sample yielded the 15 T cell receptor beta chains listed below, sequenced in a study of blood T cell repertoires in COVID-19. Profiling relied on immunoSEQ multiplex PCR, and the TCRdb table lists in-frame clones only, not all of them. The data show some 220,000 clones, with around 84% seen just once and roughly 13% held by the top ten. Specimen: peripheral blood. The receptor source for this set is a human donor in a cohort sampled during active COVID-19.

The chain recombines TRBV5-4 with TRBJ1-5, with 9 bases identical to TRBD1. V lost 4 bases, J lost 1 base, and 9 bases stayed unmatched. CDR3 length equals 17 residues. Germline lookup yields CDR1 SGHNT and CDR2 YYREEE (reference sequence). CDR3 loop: CASSRWTGDTSNQPQHF. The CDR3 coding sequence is TGTGCCAGCAGCCGGTGGACAGGGGATACAAGCAATCAGCCCCAGCATTTT.

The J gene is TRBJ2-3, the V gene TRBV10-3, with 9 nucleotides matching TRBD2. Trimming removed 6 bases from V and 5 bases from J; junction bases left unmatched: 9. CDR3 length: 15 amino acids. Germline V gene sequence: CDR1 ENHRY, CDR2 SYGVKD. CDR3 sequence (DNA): TGTGCCATCAGGAGGGGCGGGAGGGCTGAAGATACGCAGTATTTT. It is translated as CAIRRGGRAEDTQYF.

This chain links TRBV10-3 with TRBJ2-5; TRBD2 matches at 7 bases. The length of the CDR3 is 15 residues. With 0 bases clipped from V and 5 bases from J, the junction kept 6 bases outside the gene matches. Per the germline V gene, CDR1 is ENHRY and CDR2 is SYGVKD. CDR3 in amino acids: CAISESGGSGETQYF. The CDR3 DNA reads TGTGCCATCAGTGAGTCGGGAGGGAGTGGGGAGACCCAGTACTTC.

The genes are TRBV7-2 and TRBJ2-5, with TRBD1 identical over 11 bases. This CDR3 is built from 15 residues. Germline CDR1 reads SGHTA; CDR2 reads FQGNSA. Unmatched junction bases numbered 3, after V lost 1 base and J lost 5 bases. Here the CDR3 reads CASSLGTGGPETQYF. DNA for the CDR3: TGTGCCAGCAGCTTAGGGACAGGGGGCCCGGAGACCCAGTACTTC.

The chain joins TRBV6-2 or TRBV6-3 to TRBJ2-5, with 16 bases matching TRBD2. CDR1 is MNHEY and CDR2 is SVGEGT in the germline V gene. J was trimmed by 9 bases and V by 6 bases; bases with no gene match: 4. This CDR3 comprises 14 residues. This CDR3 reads CASSMGLAGGAQYF. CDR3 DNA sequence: TGTGCCAGCAGCATGGGACTAGCGGGGGGGGCCCAGTACTTC.

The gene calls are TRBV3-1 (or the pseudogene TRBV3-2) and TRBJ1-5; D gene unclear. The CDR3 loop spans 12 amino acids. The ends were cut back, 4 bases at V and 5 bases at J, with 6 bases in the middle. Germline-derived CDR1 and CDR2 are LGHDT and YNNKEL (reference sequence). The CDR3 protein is CASSLPDQPQHF. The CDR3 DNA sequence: TGTGCCAGCAGCCTACCGGATCAGCCCCAGCATTTT.

CDR3 coding DNA: TGTGCCAGCAGTATCGGCGGGACAGGAGGGCCCTACGAGCAGTACTTC. This gives the protein CASSIGGTGGPYEQYF. V is TRBV28 and J is TRBJ2-7; TRBD1 matches at 8 bases. Germline CDR1 MDHEN, CDR2 SYDVKM. The CDR3 length is 16 residues. V was pared by 5 bases and J by 2 bases, with 11 bases of the junction left unmatched.

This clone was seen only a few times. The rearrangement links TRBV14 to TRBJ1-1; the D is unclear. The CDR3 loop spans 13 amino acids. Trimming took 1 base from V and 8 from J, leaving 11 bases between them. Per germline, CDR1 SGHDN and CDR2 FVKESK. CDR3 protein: CASSQGRAGEAFF. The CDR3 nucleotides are TGTGCCAGCAGCCAAGGACGGGCGGGAGAAGCTTTCTTT.

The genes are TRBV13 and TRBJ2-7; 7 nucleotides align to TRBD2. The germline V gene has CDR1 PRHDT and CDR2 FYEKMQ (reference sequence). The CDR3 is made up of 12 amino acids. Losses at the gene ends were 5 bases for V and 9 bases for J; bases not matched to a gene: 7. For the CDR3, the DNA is TGTGCCAGCAGCATAAGGCCGGGGGGGCAGTACTTC. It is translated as CASSIRPGGQYF.

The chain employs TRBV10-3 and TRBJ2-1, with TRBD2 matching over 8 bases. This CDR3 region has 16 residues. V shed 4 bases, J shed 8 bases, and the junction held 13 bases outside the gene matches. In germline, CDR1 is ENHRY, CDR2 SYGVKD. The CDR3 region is CAISALQRGSGDEQFF. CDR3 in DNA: TGTGCCATCAGTGCACTACAGCGGGGGAGTGGGGATGAGCAGTTCTTC.

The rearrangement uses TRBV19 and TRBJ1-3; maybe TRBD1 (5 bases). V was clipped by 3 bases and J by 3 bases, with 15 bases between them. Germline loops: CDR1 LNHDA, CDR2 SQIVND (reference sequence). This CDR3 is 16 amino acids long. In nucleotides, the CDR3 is TGTGCCAGTAGTATTCTCGCGGGGCGCAATGGAAACACCATATATTTT. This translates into CASSILAGRNGNTIYF. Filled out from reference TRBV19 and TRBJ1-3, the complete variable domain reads DGGITQSPKYLFRKEGQNVTLSCEQNLNHDAMYWYRQDPGQGLRLIYYSQIVNDFQKGDIAEGYSVSREKKESFPLTVTSAQKNPTAFYLCASSILAGRNGNTIYFGEGSWLTVV.

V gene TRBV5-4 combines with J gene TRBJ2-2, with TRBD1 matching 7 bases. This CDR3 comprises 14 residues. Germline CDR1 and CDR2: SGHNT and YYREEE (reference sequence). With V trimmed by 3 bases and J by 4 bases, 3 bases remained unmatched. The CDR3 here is CASSSGGPTGELFF. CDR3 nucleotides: TGTGCCAGCAGCTCAGGGGGACCCACCGGGGAGCTGTTTTTT.

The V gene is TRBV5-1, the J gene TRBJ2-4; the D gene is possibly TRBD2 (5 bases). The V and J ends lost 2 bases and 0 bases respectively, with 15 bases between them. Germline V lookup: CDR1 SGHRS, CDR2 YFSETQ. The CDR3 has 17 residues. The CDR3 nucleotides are TGCGCCAGCAGCTTTGAACAGCTCGGGAAAGCCAAAAACATTCAGTACTTC. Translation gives CASSFEQLGKAKNIQYF.

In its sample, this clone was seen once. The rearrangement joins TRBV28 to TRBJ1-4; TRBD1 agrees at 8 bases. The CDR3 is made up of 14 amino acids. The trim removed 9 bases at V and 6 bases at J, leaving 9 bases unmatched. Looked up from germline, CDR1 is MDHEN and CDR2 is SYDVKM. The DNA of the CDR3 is TGTGCCAGTCACAGGACAGGGTGGGATGAAAAACTGTTTTTT. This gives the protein CASHRTGWDEKLFF.

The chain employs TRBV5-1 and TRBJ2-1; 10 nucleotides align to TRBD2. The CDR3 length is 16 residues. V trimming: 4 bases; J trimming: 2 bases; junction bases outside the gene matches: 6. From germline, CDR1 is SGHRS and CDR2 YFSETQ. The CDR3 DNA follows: TGCGCCAGCAGCAGCAGCGGGAGGGCGGCCTACAATGAGCAGTTCTTC. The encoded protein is CASSSSGRAAYNEQFF.